One TCR beta chain is described in this entry. Its antigen is unidentified. Germline V gene lookup returns CDR1 WNHNN and CDR2 SYGVQD (reference sequence). CDR3 length: 15 residues. V gave up 5 bases and J gave up 5 bases, with 19 bases separating them. The sample comes from a study of response to subunit inactivated influenza vaccine. Study results and limitations: Few new T cells, the authors suggested, are recruited by each seasonal influenza vaccination.

A single record per CDR3 protein comes from TCRdb applying MiXCR to the RT-PCR reads. The sample carries over 800,000 distinct CDR3 sequences, 21% recorded once. The TCR originated in a man in his fifties or sixties who received an inactivated influenza vaccine. This sample comprised PBMCs from blood, obtained 5 days after vaccination. The V gene is TRBV10-1, the J gene TRBJ2-7; a weak D match, TRBD1 (6 bases). Here the CDR3 DNA reads TGCGCCAGCAGTTTATCTACAGGGATGAGGGACGAGCAGTACTTC. This sequence encodes CASSLSTGMRDEQYF.